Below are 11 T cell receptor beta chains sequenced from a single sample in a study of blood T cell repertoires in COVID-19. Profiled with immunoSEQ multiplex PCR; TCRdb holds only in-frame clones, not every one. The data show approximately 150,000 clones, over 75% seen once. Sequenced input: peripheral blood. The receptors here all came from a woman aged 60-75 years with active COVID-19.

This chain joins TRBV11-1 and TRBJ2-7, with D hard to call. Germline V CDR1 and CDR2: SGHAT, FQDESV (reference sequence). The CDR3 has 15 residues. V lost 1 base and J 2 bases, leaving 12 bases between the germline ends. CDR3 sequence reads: CASSLGVRGAYEQYF. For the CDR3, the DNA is TGTGCCAGCAGCTTAGGGGTGAGAGGCGCCTACGAGCAGTACTTC.

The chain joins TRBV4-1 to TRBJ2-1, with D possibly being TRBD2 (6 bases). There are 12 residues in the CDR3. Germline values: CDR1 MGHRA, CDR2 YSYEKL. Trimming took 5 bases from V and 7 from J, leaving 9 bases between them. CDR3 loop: CASSGRTNEQFF. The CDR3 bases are TGCGCCAGCAGCGGGAGGACTAATGAGCAGTTCTTC.

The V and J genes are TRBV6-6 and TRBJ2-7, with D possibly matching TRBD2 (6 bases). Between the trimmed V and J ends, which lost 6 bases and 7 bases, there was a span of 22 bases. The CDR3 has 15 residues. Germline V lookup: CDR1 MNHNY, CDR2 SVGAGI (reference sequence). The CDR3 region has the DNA TGTGCCAGCAGAAAGGGACTCACCTCCATGGATGAGCAGTACTTC. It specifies CASRKGLTSMDEQYF.

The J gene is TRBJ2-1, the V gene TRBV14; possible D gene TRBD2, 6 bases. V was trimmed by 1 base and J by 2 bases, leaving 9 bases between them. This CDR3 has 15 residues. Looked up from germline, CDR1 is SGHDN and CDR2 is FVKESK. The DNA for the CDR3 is TGTGCCAGCAGCCAAGGGGGCGGGGCCTACAATGAGCAGTTCTTC. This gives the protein CASSQGGGAYNEQFF.

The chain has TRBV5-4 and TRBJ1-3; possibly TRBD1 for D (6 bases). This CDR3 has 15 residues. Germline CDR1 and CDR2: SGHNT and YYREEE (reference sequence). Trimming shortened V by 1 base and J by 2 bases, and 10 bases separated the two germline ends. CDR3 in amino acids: CASSLSGTPGNTIYF. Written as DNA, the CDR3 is TGTGCCAGCAGCTTGAGCGGGACACCTGGAAACACCATATATTTT.

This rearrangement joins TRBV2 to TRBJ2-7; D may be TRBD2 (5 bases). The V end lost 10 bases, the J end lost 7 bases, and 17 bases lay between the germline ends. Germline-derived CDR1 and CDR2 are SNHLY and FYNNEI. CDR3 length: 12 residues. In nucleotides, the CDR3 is TGTGCCACCAAAAGAGGGTCGCAGGAGCAGTACTTC. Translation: CATKRGSQEQYF.

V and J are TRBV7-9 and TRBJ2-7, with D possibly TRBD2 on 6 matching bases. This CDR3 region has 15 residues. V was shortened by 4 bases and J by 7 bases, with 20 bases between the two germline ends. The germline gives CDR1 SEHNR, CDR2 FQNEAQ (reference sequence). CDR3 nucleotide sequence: TGTGCCAGCAGCTCCTCGACTAGGCTGGGTTTAGAGCAGTACTTC. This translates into CASSSSTRLGLEQYF.

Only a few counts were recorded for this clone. The CDR3 sequence: CASSSDSPHEQYF. CDR3 bases: TGCGCCAGCAGCTCGGACAGCCCCCACGAGCAGTACTTC. V usage is TRBV5-1 and J usage is TRBJ2-7; D is perhaps TRBD1 (6 bases). Trimming stripped 3 bases from V and 5 bases from J, with 12 bases between. The V gene's germline CDR1 is SGHRS and CDR2 YFSETQ. The length of the CDR3 is 13 residues.

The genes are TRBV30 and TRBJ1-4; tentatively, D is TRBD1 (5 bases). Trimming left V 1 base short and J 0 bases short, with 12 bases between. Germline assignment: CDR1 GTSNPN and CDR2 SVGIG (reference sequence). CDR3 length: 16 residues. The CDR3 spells CAWSEGATATNEKLFF. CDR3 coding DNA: TGTGCCTGGAGTGAGGGCGCGACAGCAACTAATGAAAAACTGTTTTTT.

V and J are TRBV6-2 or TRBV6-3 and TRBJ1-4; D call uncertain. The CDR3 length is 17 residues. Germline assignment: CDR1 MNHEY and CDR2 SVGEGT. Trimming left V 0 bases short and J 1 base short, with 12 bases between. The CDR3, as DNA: TGTGCCAGCAGTTACTCTCCCGGAGGACTAACTAATGAAAAACTGTTTTTT. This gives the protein CASSYSPGGLTNEKLFF.

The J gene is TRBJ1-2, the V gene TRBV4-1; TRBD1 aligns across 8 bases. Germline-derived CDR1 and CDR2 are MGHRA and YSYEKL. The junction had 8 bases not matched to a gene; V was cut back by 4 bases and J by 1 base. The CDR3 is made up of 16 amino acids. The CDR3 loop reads CASSLQGANFNYGYTF. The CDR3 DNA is TGCGCCAGCAGCCTGCAGGGGGCGAACTTTAACTATGGCTACACCTTC.